The 15 T cell receptor beta chains listed next were all sequenced from one sample in a study of regulatory T cells in long-lasting Graves disease. Arm-PCR of CDR3 regions and iRepertoire HTBI primers were used to build TCR beta libraries. TCRdb passed the multiplex PCR reads through MiXCR, listing each CDR3 protein once. The sample carries 500,000 to 700,000 distinct CDR3 sequences, approximately 31% recorded once. Documented time point: persistent/refractory GD, antithyroid drugs over 5 years with positive TRAb. Extracted RNA from PBMCs served as the source of the TCR library. Source: peripheral blood mononuclear cells (PBMCs), taken when the disease was refractory, from a patient treated with antithyroid drugs. The origin of the receptors is a female donor with Graves disease.

Many counts were recorded for this clonotype. The J gene is TRBJ1-5, the V gene TRBV28, with 7 positions matching TRBD1. The junction had 15 bases not matched to a gene; V was cut back by 6 bases and J by 4 bases. The germline CDR1 and CDR2 sequences are MDHEN and SYDVKM. The CDR3 runs to 17 residues. CDR3 nucleotides: TGTGCCAGCAGCCTCCCGACCGACAGGGTGGCAAATCAGCCCCAGCATTTT. Its translation is CASSLPTDRVANQPQHF.

This clonotype was seen a few times. V and J are TRBV6-1 and TRBJ1-6; 7 bases are shared with TRBD1. The junction had 5 bases not matched to a gene; V was cut back by 7 bases and J by 5 bases. CDR3 length: 14 amino acids. In germline, CDR1 is MNHNS, CDR2 SASEGT. As DNA, the CDR3 is TGTGCCAGCATTAGGACAGGCAATAATTCACCCCTCCACTTT. Its protein is CASIRTGNNSPLHF.

A remark on this clonotype: At one boundary the junction diverges from the germline segment, which might be a read error. The V gene is TRBV12-3 or TRBV12-4, the J gene TRBJ2-7, with 7 bases identical to TRBD2. The CDR3 runs to 15 residues. CDR3 in DNA: TGTGCCAGCAGCTTAGCCCCAGGGAGGGGCTACGAGCAGTACTTC. It specifies CASSLAPGRGYEQYF.

In its sample, this clonotype was seen many times. The rearrangement uses TRBV28 and TRBJ1-6; perhaps TRBD1 as D (6 bases). Per the germline V gene, CDR1 is MDHEN and CDR2 is SYDVKM. The CDR3 contains 17 residues. V was pared by 6 bases and J by 2 bases, with 17 bases between. Here the CDR3 reads CASRGRGAGPYNSPLHF. The CDR3 DNA is TGTGCCAGCAGGGGCAGGGGAGCAGGCCCCTATAATTCACCCCTCCACTTT.

This clonotype was counted a few times. V usage is TRBV6-2 or TRBV6-3 and J usage is TRBJ2-7; tentative D call: TRBD1 (5 bases). The V end lost 0 bases, the J end lost 1 base, and 10 bases lay between the germline ends. Germline CDR1 reads MNHEY; CDR2 reads SVGEGT. CDR3 size: 15 residues. The CDR3 reads CASSYSGDGSYEQYF. The CDR3 nucleotides are TGTGCCAGCAGTTACTCAGGGGATGGGTCCTACGAGCAGTACTTC.

This clonotype was seen only a few times. This chain joins TRBV20-1 and TRBJ1-1, with D perhaps TRBD1 (6 bases). The CDR3 has 18 residues. The ends were cut back, 1 base at V and 0 bases at J, with 21 bases in the middle. Germline CDR1 DFQATT, CDR2 SNEGSKA (reference sequence). The CDR3 region is CSARARGTEEKLNTEAFF. CDR3 nucleotide sequence: TGCAGTGCTAGAGCGAGGGGGACGGAAGAGAAGTTGAACACTGAAGCTTTCTTT.

The table lists this clonotype with a few counts. The chain recombines TRBV16 with TRBJ1-5; no clear D gene. Per germline, CDR1 KGHSY and CDR2 FQNENV. Deletions cut 4 bases from V and 3 bases from J, with 7 bases between. The CDR3 is 13 residues long. This chain's CDR3 is CASSPTTNQPQHF. CDR3 DNA: TGTGCCAGCAGCCCTACTACCAATCAGCCCCAGCATTTT.

The rearrangement links TRBV18 to TRBJ1-1, with TRBD1 matching 8 bases. Germline V lookup: CDR1 KGHSH, CDR2 LQKENI. Losses at the gene ends were 4 bases for V and 5 bases for J; bases not matched to a gene: 9. The CDR3 is made up of 15 amino acids. The CDR3 DNA follows: TGTGCCAGCTCACGAAAACAGGGGGGAGAGACTGAAGCTTTCTTT. This encodes CASSRKQGGETEAFF.

This chain joins TRBV5-6 and TRBJ2-5; D not resolved. Germline-derived CDR1 and CDR2 are SGHDT and YYEEEE. Trimming shortened V by 0 bases and J by 4 bases, and 13 bases separated the two germline ends. CDR3 size: 15 residues. The CDR3 here is CASSLGLLGVETQYF. The DNA of the CDR3 is TGTGCCAGCAGCTTGGGACTGCTGGGCGTAGAGACCCAGTACTTC.

CDR3 in DNA: TGTGCCACCAGCAGAAAGGAGGGCTACGAGCAGTACTTC. Encoded protein: CATSRKEGYEQYF. The chain employs TRBV15 and TRBJ2-7; D possibly corresponds to TRBD2 (6 bases). The V end lost 2 bases, the J end lost 3 bases, and 8 bases lay between the germline ends. The CDR3 length is 13 residues. Germline CDR1 is LNHNV and CDR2 is YYDKDF (reference sequence).

Worth noting for this clonotype: Relative to the germline gene, one junction end is altered; a read error may explain this. The chain links TRBV11-1 to TRBJ1-1, with a tentative D call TRBD1 (5 bases). Germline V gives CDR1 SGHAT, CDR2 FQDESV (reference sequence). The CDR3 spans 14 residues. CDR3 region: CASTLGLANIEAFF. CDR3 bases: TGTGCCAGCACCCTGGGACTTGCGAACATTGAAGCTTTCTTT.

This clonotype came up many times. V usage is TRBV2 and J usage is TRBJ1-2; the D gene is possibly TRBD1 (5 bases). The CDR3 is 11 amino acids. Germline loops: CDR1 SNHLY, CDR2 FYNNEI. Deletions cut 6 bases from V and 12 bases from J, with 14 bases between. The CDR3 spells CASSRDRPDTF. The CDR3 DNA is TGTGCCAGCAGCCGGGACCGCCCCGACACCTTC.

The chain uses TRBV5-1 and TRBJ2-7; 11 bases are shared with TRBD2. J gave up 2 bases and V 4 bases, and 5 bases lay outside the gene matches. Looked up from germline, CDR1 is SGHRS and CDR2 is YFSETQ. CDR3 length equals 15 residues. The CDR3 DNA reads TGCGCCAGCAGCATAGCGGGAGGGCGAACCTACGAGCAGTACTTC. Amino acids: CASSIAGGRTYEQYF.

This clonotype was seen only once. A much larger clone lies a single base off, so this may be a read error. The chain recombines TRBV2 with TRBJ1-2; D unresolved. Germline CDR1 SNHLY, CDR2 FYNNEI. CDR3 length: 12 residues. Trimming shortened V by 11 bases and J by 3 bases, and 13 bases separated the two germline ends. The CDR3 spells CADEESDYGYTF. CDR3 coding DNA: TGTGCCGATGAGGAGTCCGACTATGGCTACACCTTC.

The chain carries TRBV24-1 and TRBJ2-2, with TRBD1 matching over 7 bases. The length of the CDR3 is 15 residues. Trimming cost V 7 bases and J 6 bases; bases outside gene matches: 10. Per the germline V gene, CDR1 is KGHDR and CDR2 is SFDVKD. CDR3 sequence: CATSSPTGSPGELFF. CDR3 nucleotide sequence: TGTGCCACCAGCAGTCCGACAGGGTCCCCCGGGGAGCTGTTTTTT.